This TCR beta chain is drawn from a study of T cell repertoires in cytomegalovirus infection. As for the study in general: Both CMV infection and a matching HLA type were indicated by public TCR beta signatures.

TCRdb itself ran the reads through MiXCR, one entry per CDR3 protein. This sample has about half a million distinct CDR3 sequences, with under 55% found just once. In regard to this clonotype: Its antigen is unidentified.

Regarding the study as a whole: CMV carriers having the relevant HLA were flagged by cumulative public TCR beta family frequency. HLA-C-restricted CMV clonotypes gave the most frequent clonotype in two of eight donors.

CDR3 size: 15 residues. Germline CDR1 is SGHDN and CDR2 is FVKESK. The V gene end was trimmed by 4 bases and the J gene end by 4 bases; junction bases not matched to a gene: 9. The source is a human donor in good health (CMV status not recorded). Some clones in this sample may be carry-over from other donors' samples. The genes are TRBV14 and TRBJ2-5; 7 nucleotides line up with TRBD1. The specimen was cultured PBMCs, collected from culture after CMV antigen stimulation. The CDR3 region has the DNA TGTGCCAGCAGCCGTCGACAGGGACCGGGAGAGACCCAGTACTTC. Encoded protein: CASSRRQGPGETQYF.